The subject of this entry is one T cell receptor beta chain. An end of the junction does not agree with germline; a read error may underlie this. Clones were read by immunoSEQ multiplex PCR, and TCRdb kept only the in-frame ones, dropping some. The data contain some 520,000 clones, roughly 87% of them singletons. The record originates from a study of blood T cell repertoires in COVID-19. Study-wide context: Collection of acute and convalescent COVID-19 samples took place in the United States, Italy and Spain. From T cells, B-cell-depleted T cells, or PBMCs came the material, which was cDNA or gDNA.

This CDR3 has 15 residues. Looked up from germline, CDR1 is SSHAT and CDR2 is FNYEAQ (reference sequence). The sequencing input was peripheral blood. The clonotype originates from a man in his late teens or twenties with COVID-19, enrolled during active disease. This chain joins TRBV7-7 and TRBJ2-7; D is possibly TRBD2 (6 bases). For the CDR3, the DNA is TGTGCTAGCAGCTTATACGCGGGACCAACCTACGAGCAGTACTTC. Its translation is CASSLYAGPTYEQYF.